Listed here are 12 T cell receptor beta chains from one sample, sequenced in a study of type 1 and type 2 diabetes patients. The PCR template was genomic DNA. Multiplex PCR with 30 forward and 13 reverse primers amplified the TCR beta CDR3. TCRdb redid the calling of the multiplex PCR reads with MiXCR, one entry per CDR3 protein. The sample yields about 290,000 distinct CDR3 sequences, roughly 44% seen once. Sequences were obtained from peripheral blood mononuclear cells (PBMCs). Receptors originate from a man aged 18 to 29 with type 2 diabetes.

This clonotype occurred a few times. The V and J genes are TRBV7-3 and TRBJ2-7, with a possible D match to TRBD1 (6 bases). The CDR3 is 13 amino acids. Looked up from germline, CDR1 is SGHTA and CDR2 is FQGTGA. The germline V and J ends were trimmed by 5 bases and 7 bases, with 15 bases remaining between them. The CDR3 reads CASSAQQGWEQYF. DNA of the CDR3: TGTGCCAGCAGCGCTCAACAGGGTTGGGAGCAGTACTTC.

The chain uses TRBV6-6 and TRBJ2-7; 13 bases are shared with TRBD2. V lost 8 bases to trimming and J lost 6 bases; unmatched junction nucleotides: 4. The CDR3 extends over 13 amino acids. Germline V gene data show CDR1 as MNHNY and CDR2 as SVGAGI (reference sequence). The CDR3 is CASGTSGIAEQYF. Here the CDR3 DNA reads TGTGCCAGCGGGACTAGCGGGATTGCCGAGCAGTACTTC.

This clonotype occurred a few times. The J gene is TRBJ1-6, the V gene TRBV30; a possible D gene is TRBD1 (5 bases). The length of the CDR3 is 14 residues. Germline V CDR1 and CDR2: GTSNPN, SVGIG (reference sequence). V was cut by 5 bases and J by 10 bases, with 18 bases left in between. This chain's CDR3 is CAWEPGQGSSPLHF. CDR3 sequence (DNA): TGTGCCTGGGAGCCAGGGCAGGGAAGCTCACCCCTCCACTTT.

This clonotype appeared once. The chain links TRBV12-3 or TRBV12-4 to TRBJ1-5; D is unresolved. This CDR3 spans 14 amino acids. Between the trimmed V and J ends, which lost 6 bases and 3 bases, there was a span of 12 bases. The CDR3 DNA reads TGTGCCAGCAGCCAGGAAGTAATCAATCAGCCCCAGCATTTT. This encodes CASSQEVINQPQHF.

This clonotype was detected a few times. At one of its ends the junction is not consistent with the germline gene, which may arise from a read error. The rearrangement uses TRBV10-3 and TRBJ1-1; perhaps TRBD1 as D (6 bases). The CDR3 consists of 15 residues. Germline V gene data show CDR1 as ENHRY and CDR2 as SYGVKD. In nucleotides, the CDR3 is TGTGCCAGCAGTGAACAGGGCTTCATGAACACTGAAGCTTTCTTT. This encodes CASSEQGFMNTEAFF.

The rearrangement uses TRBV7-3 and TRBJ2-3, with 8 bases identical to TRBD2. CDR1 and CDR2 (germline): SGHTA, FQGTGA. Unmatched junction bases numbered 8, after V lost 5 bases and J lost 4 bases. The CDR3 sequence is 15 residues long. The CDR3 coding sequence is TGTGCCAGCAGCCCTCAAGGGACTAGTGCAGATACGCAGTATTTT. It encodes CASSPQGTSADTQYF.

This clonotype has at least ten counts. The V and J genes are TRBV15 and TRBJ2-7; D not resolved. V lost 0 bases and J 3 bases, leaving 15 bases between the germline ends. The germline V gene has CDR1 LNHNV and CDR2 YYDKDF (reference sequence). The CDR3 has 16 residues. The CDR3 region is CATSRDVQRSSYEQYF. The CDR3 region has the DNA TGTGCCACCAGCAGAGACGTCCAACGGAGTAGCTACGAGCAGTACTTC.

This clonotype came up a few times. One end of the junction is discordant with germline, which a read error may explain. The chain carries TRBV15 and TRBJ2-1; D is unresolved. There are 14 residues in the CDR3. CDR1 is LNHNV, CDR2 YYDKDF, per germline (reference sequence). The chain's CDR3 is CAASSGPPAGEQFF. The CDR3 DNA is TGTGCCGCCAGCAGTGGACCGCCCGCAGGTGAGCAGTTCTTC.

This clonotype was seen a few times. The CDR3 loop is CASSFGGGADEQYF. The CDR3 DNA follows: TGTGCCAGCAGCTTCGGCGGGGGGGCAGACGAGCAGTACTTC. This sequence joins TRBV7-8 and TRBJ2-7; 9 nucleotides align to TRBD2. V was pared by 3 bases and J by 5 bases, with 5 bases of the junction left unmatched. There are 14 residues in the CDR3. The germline gives CDR1 SGHVS, CDR2 FQNEAQ.

The chain is built from TRBV11-2 and TRBJ1-6; D is unresolved. CDR3 length: 20 residues. Germline loops: CDR1 SGHAT, CDR2 FQNNGV. V was pared by 0 bases and J by 0 bases, with 18 bases between. The CDR3 loop reads CASSLEGRAGLSSYNSPLHF. DNA of the CDR3: TGTGCCAGCAGCTTAGAGGGTAGGGCCGGATTAAGCTCCTATAATTCACCCCTCCACTTT.

CDR3 residues: CASSSRQGVYEQYF. The CDR3 region has the DNA TGTGCCAGCAGTTCGAGACAGGGTGTCTACGAGCAGTACTTC. The chain joins TRBV28 to TRBJ2-7, with 7 bases that match TRBD1. Looked up from germline, CDR1 is MDHEN and CDR2 is SYDVKM. V was clipped by 4 bases and J by 3 bases; unmatched bases: 6. The CDR3 loop spans 14 amino acids.

This clonotype was counted only a few times. The chain carries TRBV29-1 and TRBJ2-5, with D tentatively TRBD1 (5 bases). Germline CDR1 reads SQVTM; CDR2 reads ANQGSEA. V was clipped by 0 bases and J by 5 bases, with 10 bases between them. The CDR3 has 13 residues. The chain's CDR3 is CSVEEGVGETQYF. For the CDR3, the DNA is TGCAGCGTTGAAGAAGGGGTAGGCGAGACCCAGTACTTC.